This T cell receptor (beta chain) was captured by sequencing in a study of cytomegalovirus exposure and HLA in healthy donors (dated by TCRdb to the late 2010s). Study-level background: In an earlier analysis of 450 to 750 of the donors, less than 350 Gb of sequence data and 120 million or so unique TCR beta sequences from approximately 180 million T cells were reported. An early release that covered approximately 600 HLA-typed donors contained about 300 gigabases of sequencing data and about 93 million unique TCR sequences. The genetic ancestry cluster associated with self-reported Caucasian donors included 81% of the 398 genotyped donors. The study aimed to test whether cataloging public T cell receptors could reveal signatures of past pathogen exposure. Using immunosequencing, the study profiled T cell repertoires from around 670 subjects and related those repertoires to cytomegalovirus serostatus. Besides the first cohort of 550 to 750 subjects, a separate validation cohort made up of roughly 120 different subjects was used. High-throughput TCR immunosequencing, statistical association of individual TCRs with disease status, and machine learning were combined to predict cytomegalovirus infection status. To study patterns of TCR occurrence, a later analysis re-analyzed previously published TCR beta repertoires from under 750 donors and added high-resolution HLA genotyping. In the later analysis, no new phenotypic data were used to find candidate immune exposures; instead, reliance was placed on TCR beta sequences and their occurrence across donors. To decide whether each TCR beta V gene segment behaved as functional or pseudogenic, an earlier analysis of some 570 of the donors relied on high-throughput TCR beta sequencing. Donor age, sex, ethnicity and CMV serostatus were compiled together with the repertoire data. A later genetic analysis took genome-wide SNP genotypes for about 55% of the roughly 700 donors and used that subset as a discovery cohort. Every discovery cohort repertoire had been produced on one sequencing platform. Both class I and class II loci were covered by HLA typing, at four-digit resolution. The number of donors typed differed by locus, with 629-630 for A, B, C, DRB1 and DQB1, around 500 for DQA1, 606 for DPA1, and roughly 450 for DPB1. Roughly five DR-DQ haplotypes were handled as single units for association and clustering, since linkage in the cohort was strong. On average, roughly 250,000 unique TCR beta nucleotide sequences were sequenced per donor among some 420 genotyped donors of the cohort, with approximately 18% of those sequences being non-productive. Study-wide conclusions, independent of this receptor: Compared with equally common non-associated chains, HLA-associated TCR beta chains in a later analysis were more clonally expanded and had lower generation probabilities. Correlated functional status among segregating V segments might be attributable to linkage disequilibrium, but an unknown experimental factor could not be ruled out. A total of 150 or so TCR beta chains were listed by the study as associated with cytomegalovirus. According to the authors, the approach could potentially be generalized to other disease states and immunological phenotypes. Presence/absence analyses assumed roughly uniform sequencing depth across donors, an assumption that may not hold. A later genetic analysis associated a missense DCLRE1C variant with V-gene and J-gene trimming of TCR beta chains, and an independent cohort replicated the association. A few of the identified cytomegalovirus-associated TCR beta chains were confirmed in vitro to be specific for cytomegalovirus antigens. A cluster of highly shared sequence variants was judged likely to represent a technical artifact of the sequencing pipeline. Specific HLA alleles were associated with roughly 17,000 TCR beta sequences at a false discovery rate of 0.05 in a later analysis. When HLA alleles, especially DR and DQ, strongly co-occurred, attributing TCR associations to individual alleles was difficult. In a later genetic analysis, fewer N-insertions in productive TCRs were reported among donors in an Asian-associated ancestry cluster than the 666-donor mean. A later analysis found that most CMV-associated TCR beta chains appeared HLA-restricted, with HLA associations seemingly driven largely by CMV exposure. In both the original and validation cohorts, the classifier was reported to diagnose cytomegalovirus status with high specificity and sensitivity. The cohort was sequenced for TCR beta chains only, and without alpha or paired-chain data the features that could be detected were limited. A further reported finding was that TCR beta sequences accurately predicted the HLA-A and HLA-B alleles for most subjects in the first cohort. Because counts were too low, roughly 18 rarely observed V segments, including chromosome 9 orphons, were left out of the earlier analysis of approximately 580 of the donors. Across donors, most TCR sequences were observed very rarely, whereas some public TCRs were present in many individuals. In a later analysis, several top co-occurrence clusters were reported to appear linked to parvovirus B19, influenza, CMV and Epstein-Barr virus. An earlier analysis of around 540 of the donors showed that most TCR beta V segments appeared in productive rearrangements either about 87% or about 30% of the time, which broadly matched IMGT annotations. Because HLA typing was unavailable for some donors at each locus, only the typed subset was used in association tests. For the cohort, immune exposure information was limited to CMV serostatus. According to a later analysis, TCR association rates differed among HLA loci, with DRB1 alleles showing the most associated TCRs and HLA-C alleles showing the fewest.

In total, 500 to 700 healthy bone marrow donors made up the cohort. At the time of sampling, every cohort member was nominally healthy, though immune exposures that went unrecorded were likely present. The donor was CMV seronegative and was included in the group of a few hundred seronegative cohort members. Each donor provided a peripheral blood sample, and peripheral blood mononuclear cells were used for TCR beta sequencing. Genomic DNA extraction from the blood cell samples was performed with the Qiagen DNeasy Blood Extraction Kit. The library was prepared using the immunoSEQ multiplex PCR assay. The multiplex PCR relied on a mix of 60 forward primers for TCR Vbeta segments and 13 reverse primers for TCR Jbeta segments. A multiplex PCR assay on genomic DNA amplified the CDR3 region of rearranged TCR beta genes. Amplified TCR beta libraries were sequenced as 87-base-pair reads on the Illumina HiSeq System. The paper's processing steps were these. A later analysis counted approximately 74 million unique TCR beta chains across the 690 or so repertoires, and around 9.9 million of these chains were shared by at least two donors. To remove PCR and sequencing errors, raw reads were error-corrected and collapsed into unique sequences using a nearest-neighbor algorithm that merged closely related sequences. To assign V, D and J gene segments, CDR3 sequences were aligned to IMGT reference sequences. For a sequence to be retained, at least a six-nucleotide match to both a V gene segment and a J gene segment was required. A rearrangement counted as productive if the CDR3 had no stop codons and remained in frame with V and J, and every other rearrangement counted as non-productive. CDR3 was defined according to IMGT convention as the region running from the second conserved V-encoded cysteine to the conserved J-encoded phenylalanine. In an earlier analysis of 550 to 650 of the donors, sequences lacking an unambiguous match to a single V gene segment were excluded. An earlier analysis of roughly 590 of the donors called V segments functional above 56.7% productive rearrangements and segregating when the between-donor standard deviation exceeded 5%. A statistical classification framework was developed to diagnose cytomegalovirus status using the catalog of TCR beta chain sequences. In a later analysis, V and J genes were assigned by comparing TCR nucleotide sequences against IMGT/GENE-DB human TR gene sequences. The TCRdist pipeline was used in a later analysis to assign CDR3 sequences and most-parsimonious VDJ recombination scenarios. A later analysis defined each TCR beta chain by its CDR3 amino acid sequence plus V-gene family, and excluded reads lacking a unique V-gene family. In a later analysis, fewer than 650 highly shared, low-generation-probability nucleotide sequences were removed to address suspected cross-contamination and a sequencing artifact. For each public chain, a later analysis derived a clonal expansion index from normalized ranks of inferred template counts within each repertoire. In a later analysis, generation probabilities were computed with a VDJ recombination model fitted to out-of-frame rearrangements, and the resulting probabilities were checked against IGoR. A later analysis scored TCR-TCR, TCR-HLA and TCR-CMV co-occurrence with hypergeometric tests, applying a repertoire-size bias correction to TCR pairs. To estimate false discovery rates, a later analysis permuted the HLA or CMV assignments 20 times. A later analysis grouped co-occurring TCRs with DBSCAN, adding TCRdist sequence similarity when clustering within HLA-allele-positive subsets. For co-occurrence clustering, repertoires with fewer than 30,000 or more than 120,000 public chains were excluded, along with several repertoires with anomalous nucleotide sharing. TCRdb took this table from immuneACCESS and kept in-frame rearrangements with V and J called. Such tables lack part of the clones; where checked against another copy, unresolved V genes explain under half of the gap, and the rest is unexplained. Clone size and the V and J calls come from that table; the DNA yielded D and trimming. For this sample the table gives 140,000 to 150,000 clones, of which about three quarters were detected only once. The biggest ten clones account for about 3.7% of the sample.

About this clone itself: The target of this receptor is not known. A junction end diverges from the germline sequence, so it may reflect a read error.

What was sequenced was PBMCs. The TCR was taken from a male donor in good health and CMV-seronegative.

The nucleotides read TGTTCCAGCAGCTTAGCAGAGGTCTCCCGGGAGACCCAGTACTTC. Its translation is CSSSLAEVSRETQYF. Here the chain combines TRBV7-9 and TRBJ2-5; the D segment cannot be called with confidence. Measured from the cysteine to the phenylalanine, the CDR3 is 15 residues long. Left in the record is the CDR3 DNA by itself, 45 bases read in frame from the first base. CDR1 and CDR2 (SEHNR, FQNEAQ) derive from the germline V gene (reference sequence).